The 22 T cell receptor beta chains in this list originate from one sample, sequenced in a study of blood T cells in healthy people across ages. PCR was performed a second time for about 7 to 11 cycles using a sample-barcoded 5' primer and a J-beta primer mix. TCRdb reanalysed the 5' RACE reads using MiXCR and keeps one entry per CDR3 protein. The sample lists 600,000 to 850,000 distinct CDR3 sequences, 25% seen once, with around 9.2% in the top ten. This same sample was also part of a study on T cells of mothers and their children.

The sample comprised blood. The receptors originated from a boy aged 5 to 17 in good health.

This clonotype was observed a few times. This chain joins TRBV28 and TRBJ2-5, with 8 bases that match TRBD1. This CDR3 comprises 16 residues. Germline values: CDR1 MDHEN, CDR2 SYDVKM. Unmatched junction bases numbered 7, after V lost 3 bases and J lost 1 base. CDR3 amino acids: CASSLDREELQETQYF. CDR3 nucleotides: TGTGCCAGCAGTTTGGACAGGGAAGAACTCCAAGAGACCCAGTACTTC. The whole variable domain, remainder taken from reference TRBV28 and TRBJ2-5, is DVKVTQSSRYLVKRTGEKVFLECVQDMDHENMFWYRQDPGLGLRLIYFSYDVKMKEKGDIPEGYSVSREKKERFSLILESASTNQTSMYLCASSLDREELQETQYFGPGTRLLVL.

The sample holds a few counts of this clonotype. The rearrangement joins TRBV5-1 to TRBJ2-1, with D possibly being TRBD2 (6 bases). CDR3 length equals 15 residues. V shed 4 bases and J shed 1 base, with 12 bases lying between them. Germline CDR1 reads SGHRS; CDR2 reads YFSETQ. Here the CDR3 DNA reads TGCGCCAGCAGCCTGAATAGCGGTTCCTACAATGAGCAGTTCTTC. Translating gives CASSLNSGSYNEQFF.

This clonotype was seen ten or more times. The CDR3 loop is CASSYSGGEAFF. The CDR3 DNA is TGTGCCAGCAGTTACTCAGGGGGCGAAGCTTTCTTT. The chain uses TRBV6-5 and TRBJ1-1, with 7 bases lining up with TRBD1. The CDR3 runs 12 residues. Germline V CDR1 and CDR2: MNHEY, SVGAGI. Germline trimming cut 0 bases from V and 8 bases from J; bases unmatched to any gene: 0.

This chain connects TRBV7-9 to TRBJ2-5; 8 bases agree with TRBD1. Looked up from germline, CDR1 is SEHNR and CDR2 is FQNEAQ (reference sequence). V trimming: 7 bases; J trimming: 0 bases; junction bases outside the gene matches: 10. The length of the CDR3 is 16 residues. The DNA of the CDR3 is TGTGCCAGCAACCAACCGGGACAGGACTACCAAGAGACCCAGTACTTC. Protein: CASNQPGQDYQETQYF.

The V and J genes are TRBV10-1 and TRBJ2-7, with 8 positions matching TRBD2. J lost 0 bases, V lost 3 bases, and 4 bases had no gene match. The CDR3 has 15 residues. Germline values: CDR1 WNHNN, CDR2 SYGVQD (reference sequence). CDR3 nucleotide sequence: TGCGCCAGCAGTGAAGCGAGCGGGAGCTCCTACGAGCAGTACTTC. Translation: CASSEASGSSYEQYF.

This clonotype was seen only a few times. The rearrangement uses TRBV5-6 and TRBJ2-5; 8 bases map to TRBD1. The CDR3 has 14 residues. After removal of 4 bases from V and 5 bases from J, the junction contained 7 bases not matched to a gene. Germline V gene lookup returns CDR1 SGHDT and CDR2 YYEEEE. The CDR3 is CASSRATGVETQYF. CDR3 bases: TGTGCCAGCAGCAGGGCGACAGGGGTTGAGACCCAGTACTTC.

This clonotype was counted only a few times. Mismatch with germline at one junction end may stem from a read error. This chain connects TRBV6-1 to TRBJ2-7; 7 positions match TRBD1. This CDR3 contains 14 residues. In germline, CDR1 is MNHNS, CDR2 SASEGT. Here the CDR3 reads CAASPGTAPYEQCF. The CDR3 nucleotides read TGTGCCGCCTCGCCCGGGACAGCCCCCTACGAGCAGTGCTTC.

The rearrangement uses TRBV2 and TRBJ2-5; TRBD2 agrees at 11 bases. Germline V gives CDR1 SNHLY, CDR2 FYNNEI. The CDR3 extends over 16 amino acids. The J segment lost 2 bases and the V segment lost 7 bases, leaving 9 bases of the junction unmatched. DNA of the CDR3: TGTGCCAGCAAGGAGATCAGGACTAGCGGGCAAGAGACCCAGTACTTC. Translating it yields CASKEIRTSGQETQYF.

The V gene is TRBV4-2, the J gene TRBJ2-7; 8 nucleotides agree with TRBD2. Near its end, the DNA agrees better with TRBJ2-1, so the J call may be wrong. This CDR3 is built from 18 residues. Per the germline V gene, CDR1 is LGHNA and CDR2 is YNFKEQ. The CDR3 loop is CASSQDEDSGASYNEQFF. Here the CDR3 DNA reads TGTGCCAGCAGCCAAGATGAAGATAGCGGGGCCTCGTACAATGAGCAGTTCTTC.

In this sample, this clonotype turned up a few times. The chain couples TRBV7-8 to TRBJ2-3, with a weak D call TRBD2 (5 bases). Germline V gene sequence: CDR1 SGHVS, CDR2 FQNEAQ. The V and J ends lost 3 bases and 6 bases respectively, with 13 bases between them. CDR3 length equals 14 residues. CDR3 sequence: CASSFSGQRDTQYF. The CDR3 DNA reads TGTGCCAGCAGCTTCTCGGGCCAGCGGGATACGCAGTATTTT.

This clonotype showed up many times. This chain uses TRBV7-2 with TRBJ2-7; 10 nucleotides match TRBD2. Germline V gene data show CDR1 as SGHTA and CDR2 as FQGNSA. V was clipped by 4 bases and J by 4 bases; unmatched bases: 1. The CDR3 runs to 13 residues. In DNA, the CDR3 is TGTGCCAGCAGCTCTAGCGGGGGTTACGAGCAGTACTTC. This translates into CASSSSGGYEQYF.

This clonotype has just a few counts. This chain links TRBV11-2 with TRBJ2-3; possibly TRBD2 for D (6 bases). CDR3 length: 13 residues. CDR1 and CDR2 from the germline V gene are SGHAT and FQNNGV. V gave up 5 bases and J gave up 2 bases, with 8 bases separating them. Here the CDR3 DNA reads TGTGCCAGCAGCCTGGACTACACAGATACGCAGTATTTT. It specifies CASSLDYTDTQYF.

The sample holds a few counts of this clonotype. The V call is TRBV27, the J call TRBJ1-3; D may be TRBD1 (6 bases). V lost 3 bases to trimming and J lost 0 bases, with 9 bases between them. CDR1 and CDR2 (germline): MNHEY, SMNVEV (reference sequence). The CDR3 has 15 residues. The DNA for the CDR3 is TGTGCCAGCAGTTTGACAGGCCCCTCTGGAAACACCATATATTTT. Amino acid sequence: CASSLTGPSGNTIYF.

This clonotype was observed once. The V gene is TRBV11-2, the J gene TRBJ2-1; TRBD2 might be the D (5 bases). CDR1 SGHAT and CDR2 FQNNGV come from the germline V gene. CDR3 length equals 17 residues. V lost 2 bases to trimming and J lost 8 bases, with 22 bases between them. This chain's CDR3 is CASSLIPGLEFVDEQFF. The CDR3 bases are TGTGCCAGCAGCTTAATTCCCGGACTCGAGTTTGTAGATGAGCAGTTCTTC.

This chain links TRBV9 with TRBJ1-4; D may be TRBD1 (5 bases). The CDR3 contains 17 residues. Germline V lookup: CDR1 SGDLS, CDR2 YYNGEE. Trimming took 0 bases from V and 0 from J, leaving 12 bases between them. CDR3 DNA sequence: TGTGCCAGCAGCGTAGAGGAGTGGGGCGCAACTAATGAAAAACTGTTTTTT. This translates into CASSVEEWGATNEKLFF.

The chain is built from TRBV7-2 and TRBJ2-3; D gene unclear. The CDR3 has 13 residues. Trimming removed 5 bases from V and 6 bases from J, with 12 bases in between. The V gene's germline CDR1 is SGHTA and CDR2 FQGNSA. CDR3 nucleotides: TGTGCCAGCAGCCTTACTATAGAGGATACGCAGTATTTT. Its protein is CASSLTIEDTQYF.

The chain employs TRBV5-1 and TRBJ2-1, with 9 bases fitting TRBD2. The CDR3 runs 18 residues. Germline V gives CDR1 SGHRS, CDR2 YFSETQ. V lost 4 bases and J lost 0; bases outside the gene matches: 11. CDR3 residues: CASSPRLAESSSYNEQFF. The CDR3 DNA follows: TGCGCCAGCAGCCCCCGACTAGCGGAGTCGAGCTCCTACAATGAGCAGTTCTTC.

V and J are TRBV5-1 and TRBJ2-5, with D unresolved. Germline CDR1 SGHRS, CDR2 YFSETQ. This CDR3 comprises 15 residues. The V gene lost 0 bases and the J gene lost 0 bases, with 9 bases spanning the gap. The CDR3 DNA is TGCGCCAGCAGCTTGGTGAGGTCGGACCAAGAGACCCAGTACTTC. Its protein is CASSLVRSDQETQYF.

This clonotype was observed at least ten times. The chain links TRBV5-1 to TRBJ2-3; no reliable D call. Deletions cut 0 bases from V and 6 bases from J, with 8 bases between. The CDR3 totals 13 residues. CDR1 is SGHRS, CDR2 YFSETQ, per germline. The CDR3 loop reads CASSLGGPDTQYF. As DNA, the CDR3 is TGCGCCAGCAGCTTGGGAGGACCTGATACGCAGTATTTT.

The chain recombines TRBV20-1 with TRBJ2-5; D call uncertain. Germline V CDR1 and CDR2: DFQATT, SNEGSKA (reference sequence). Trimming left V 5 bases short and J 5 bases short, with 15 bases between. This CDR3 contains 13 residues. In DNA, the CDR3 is TGCAGTGCTCCTTCCCCGGACGTTGAGACCCAGTACTTC. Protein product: CSAPSPDVETQYF.

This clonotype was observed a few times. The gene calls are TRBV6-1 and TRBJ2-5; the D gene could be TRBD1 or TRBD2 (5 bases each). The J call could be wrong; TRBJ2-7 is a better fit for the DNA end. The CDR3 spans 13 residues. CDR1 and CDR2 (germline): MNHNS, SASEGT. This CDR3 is CASSGAAGYEQYF. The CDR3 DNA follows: TGTGCCAGCAGCGGGGCGGCAGGCTACGAGCAGTACTTC.

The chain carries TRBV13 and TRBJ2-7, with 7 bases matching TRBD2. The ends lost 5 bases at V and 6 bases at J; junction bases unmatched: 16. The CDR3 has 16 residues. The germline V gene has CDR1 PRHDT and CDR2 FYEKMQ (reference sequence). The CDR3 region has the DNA TGTGCCAGCAGCCTCACTCTAGCGGCACCCCTAGGCGAGCAGTACTTC. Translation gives CASSLTLAAPLGEQYF.